This is a list of T cell receptor beta chains from one sample in a study of radiotherapy plus CTLA-4 blockade in lung cancer. Clones were sequenced by immunoSEQ multiplex PCR, and TCRdb holds only the in-frame ones, with some missing. The sample holds around 37,000 clones; about 69% are singletons and the top ten take over 12%. The sample was peripheral blood, taken from a patient treated with radiotherapy plus ipilimumab. The receptors were gathered from a human donor with non-small cell lung cancer that progressed on radiotherapy plus ipilimumab. CDR3s include the opening cysteine and the closing phenylalanine or tryptophan. The D gene is left open where the match is weak. Size is stated for part of the rows, as once, few or many counts, or as a class when the clone is expanded.

clone size	J gene	CDR3 length	V gene	D gene	CDR3 DNA	CDR3 protein
.	TRBJ2-5	17	TRBV5-6	TRBD2	TGTGCCAGCAGCTTGTATACCCGGACTAGCATCCAAGAGACCCAGTACTTC	CASSLYTRTSIQETQYF
.	TRBJ2-2	14	TRBV27	TRBD2	TGTGCCAGCAGAAATAGCGGGGAGACCGGGGAGCTGTTTTTT	CASRNSGETGELFF
.	TRBJ2-1	14	TRBV15	TRBD2	TGTGCCACTGTCGCGGGAGGAGCCTACAATGAGCAGTTCTTC	CATVAGGAYNEQFF
.	TRBJ1-1	15	TRBV4-2	TRBD1	TGTGCCAGCAGCCAAGATGGGACAGGGGAAACTGAAGCTTTCTTT	CASSQDGTGETEAFF
.	TRBJ2-7	12	TRBV5-1	.	TGCGCCAGCAGCTTGGGGGCTGGCGAGCAGTACTTC	CASSLGAGEQYF
.	TRBJ1-1	13	TRBV28	.	TGTGCCAGCAGTTTAGGAGTTAGGACTGAAGCTTTCTTT	CASSLGVRTEAFF
.	TRBJ2-7	17	TRBV28	TRBD2	TGTGCCAGCAGTTCCCGGGGGTCGGGACTAGCGGCTTGGGAGCAGTACTTC	CASSSRGSGLAAWEQYF
.	TRBJ2-7	14	TRBV5-5	TRBD1	TGTGCCAGCAGCCTAGGACAGGGGGCCTACGAGCAGTACTTC	CASSLGQGAYEQYF
.	TRBJ2-5	17	TRBV10-3	.	TGTGCCATCAGTACTTATTTTGGGGAACAGGGTCAAGAGACCCAGTACTTC	CAISTYFGEQGQETQYF
.	TRBJ1-4	15	TRBV9	.	TGTGCCAGCAGCACTGACAGCTCACCCAGGGAAAAACTGTTTTTT	CASSTDSSPREKLFF
.	TRBJ2-5	12	TRBV29-1	.	TGCAGCGTTGAAAAGGGCGGAGAGACCCAGTACTTC	CSVEKGGETQYF
few	TRBJ2-3	16	TRBV7-3	TRBD2	TGTGCCAGCAGCGAGGGGACTAGCGGGAGCACAGATACGCAGTATTTT	CASSEGTSGSTDTQYF
.	TRBJ2-1	13	TRBV18	.	TGTGCCAGCTCACCACGTATCGATGATGAGCAGTTCTTC	CASSPRIDDEQFF
.	TRBJ2-7	14	TRBV10-3	.	TGTGCCATCAGTGATTCAGCGTTACGTTACGAGCAGTACTTC	CAISDSALRYEQYF
.	TRBJ2-2	17	TRBV7-9	TRBD2	TGTGCCAGCAGCACTGGACTAGCGGGAGAGGCCACCGGGGAGCTGTTTTTT	CASSTGLAGEATGELFF
medium-sized	TRBJ1-2	13	TRBV21-1	.	TGTGCCAGCAGCGCCAGGGGGCGATGGGGCTACACCTTC	CASSARGRWGYTF
.	TRBJ2-7	13	TRBV7-2	.	TGTGCCAGCAGCTCGCGATCCGATTACGAGCAGTACTTC	CASSSRSDYEQYF
once	TRBJ2-2	12	TRBV5-1	.	TGCGCCAGCAGCCCCCCGTCTGGGGAGCTGTTTTTT	CASSPPSGELFF
few	TRBJ2-1	16	TRBV5-6	TRBD1	TGTGCCAGCAGCTCCTCGGACAGGGGTTCCTACAATGAGCAGTTCTTC	CASSSSDRGSYNEQFF
once	TRBJ2-7	14	TRBV4-3	.	TGCGCCAGCAGCCAAGGCCAGGAGTACTACGAGCAGTACTTC	CASSQGQEYYEQYF
.	TRBJ2-1	13	TRBV5-4	TRBD2	TGTGCCAGCAGCTCCAGTAGCGGGAGGGAGCAGTTCTTC	CASSSSSGREQFF
.	TRBJ1-2	13	TRBV11-2	.	TGTGCCAGCAGCTTAGCCGAAAGTTATGGCTACACCTTC	CASSLAESYGYTF
few	TRBJ2-7	15	TRBV5-4	TRBD2	TGTGCCAGCAGCTTGACTAGCGGGAGTCACGACGAGCAGTACTTC	CASSLTSGSHDEQYF
.	TRBJ2-3	12	TRBV5-1	.	TGCGCCAGCAGCCCTGACACAGATACGCAGTATTTT	CASSPDTDTQYF
.	TRBJ1-1	15	TRBV6-1	.	TGTGCCAGCAGTGAGCAGGGCCAGATTAGCACTGAAGCTTTCTTT	CASSEQGQISTEAFF
.	TRBJ1-5	14	TRBV5-1	.	TGCGCCAGCAGCCCCTTAGGGGAAAATCAGCCCCAGCATTTT	CASSPLGENQPQHF
.	TRBJ1-1	15	TRBV6-5	.	TGTGCCAGCAGTTACCGGGCTCCCCCGGGCACTGAAGCTTTCTTT	CASSYRAPPGTEAFF
.	TRBJ2-4	15	TRBV5-6	TRBD2	TGTGCCAGCAGCTTGTCTCGGGGGGGCCTGGACATTCAGTACTTC	CASSLSRGGLDIQYF
.	TRBJ1-2	15	TRBV9	TRBD1	TGTGCCAGCTCCTTGGGACAGGCCAGTAACTATGGCTACACCTTC	CASSLGQASNYGYTF
once	TRBJ1-1	14	TRBV27	.	TGTGCCAGCAACACCAGGAACTTGAACACTGAAGCTTTCTTT	CASNTRNLNTEAFF
.	TRBJ1-3	16	TRBV7-8	TRBD1	TGTGCCAGCAGCTTCCAGACAGGGAGAGCTGGAAACACCATATATTTT	CASSFQTGRAGNTIYF
.	TRBJ2-1	18	TRBV19	TRBD2	TGTGCCAGTAGTATTTATAGCGGGGGGTCCGGGTACTACAATGAGCAGTTCTTC	CASSIYSGGSGYYNEQFF
once	TRBJ2-7	13	TRBV6-1	TRBD1	TGTGCCAGCAGCCTTGCAGGGGGCGGCGAGCAGTACTTC	CASSLAGGGEQYF
.	TRBJ2-1	13	TRBV29-1	.	TGCAGCGTCCTACAGCCAGGGACCAATGAGCAGTTCTTC	CSVLQPGTNEQFF
.	TRBJ2-4	15	TRBV6-1	TRBD1	TGTGCCAGCAGCGAACAGGGGGCCGGGAAAAACATTCAGTACTTC	CASSEQGAGKNIQYF
.	TRBJ2-2	15	TRBV2	.	TGTGCCAGCACCGGGGACGGCTGGGACACCGGGGAGCTGTTTTTT	CASTGDGWDTGELFF
.	TRBJ1-1	14	TRBV28	.	TGTGCCAGCAGTTTCGATGTTGGGTACACTGAAGCTTTCTTT	CASSFDVGYTEAFF
medium-sized	TRBJ2-7	16	TRBV15	TRBD2	TGTGCCACCAGCAGAGATCGGACTAGCGGTTCCTACGAGCAGTACTTC	CATSRDRTSGSYEQYF
.	TRBJ2-3	19	TRBV29-1	TRBD2	TGCAGCGTTGTTCTGAGTCCGGGACTAGCGGGAGTGTGGACAGATACGCAGTATTTT	CSVVLSPGLAGVWTDTQYF
.	TRBJ2-6	16	TRBV4-1	.	TGCGCCAGCAGCCAAGATTGGAGCTCTGGGGCCAACGTCCTGACTTTC	CASSQDWSSGANVLTF
once	TRBJ2-2	13	TRBV11-2	.	TGTGCCGCCAGAGGGGAGAAAACCGGGGAGCTGTTTTTT	CAARGEKTGELFF
.	TRBJ1-1	11	TRBV28	.	TGTGCCAGCACCATCAACACTGAAGCTTTCTTT	CASTINTEAFF
few	TRBJ2-7	15	TRBV6-1	TRBD1	TGTGCCAGTTCGAGAAGACAGGGAGCTGCCTACGAGCAGTACTTC	CASSRRQGAAYEQYF
.	TRBJ2-1	13	TRBV6-1	.	TGTGCCAGCAGTGAGCCAGGGCCCCATGAGCAGTTCTTC	CASSEPGPHEQFF
.	TRBJ1-2	14	TRBV15	.	TGTGCCACCAGCCGGGTGGAAGGCCTAAGTGGCTACACCTTC	CATSRVEGLSGYTF
.	TRBJ1-1	14	TRBV7-9	.	TGTGCCAGCAGCTTATCCTGGACGGACACTGAAGCTTTCTTT	CASSLSWTDTEAFF
few	TRBJ1-2	15	TRBV2	.	TGTGCCAGCAGTGAGGGCAGACCTACGAACTATGGCTACACCTTC	CASSEGRPTNYGYTF
.	TRBJ2-6	16	TRBV27	TRBD1	TGTGCCAGCAGTCTCCACCGGGACAGGGGTTCCAACGTCCTGACTTTC	CASSLHRDRGSNVLTF
.	TRBJ2-1	15	TRBV19	.	TGTGCCAGTAGTATAGGGACTGCAATCTACAATGAGCAGTTCTTC	CASSIGTAIYNEQFF
.	TRBJ1-5	15	TRBV4-1	TRBD1	TGCGCCAGCAGCCAAGTGCAGGGGGCCGGTCAGCCCCAGCATTTT	CASSQVQGAGQPQHF
.	TRBJ2-1	13	TRBV5-1	.	TGCGCCAGCAGCTTGATGGGGTCCCATGAGCAGTTCTTC	CASSLMGSHEQFF
.	TRBJ1-1	15	TRBV28	TRBD1	TGTGCCAGCAGGCGGACAGGGCCGACTCACACTGAAGCTTTCTTT	CASRRTGPTHTEAFF
.	TRBJ1-2	15	TRBV2	TRBD1	TGTGCCAGCTGTCTGGACAGGCAAGCTAACTATGGCTACACCTTC	CASCLDRQANYGYTF